A selection of T cell receptor beta chains follows, all from one sample in a study of blood T cell repertoires in COVID-19. Using immunoSEQ multiplex PCR, the repertoire was profiled, and TCRdb retains in-frame clones only, with some absent. In the table there are around 250,000 clones, more than 85% of which are singletons. The sample consisted of PBMCs or T cells enriched from blood (not recorded which). The receptors stem from a woman aged 45-59 years who had recovered from COVID-19. The CDR3 runs from the conserved cysteine through the conserved F or W. Each record gives: D gene, clone size, J gene, V gene, CDR3 DNA, CDR3 protein. A D gene is named only where the DNA matches it firmly. Size values are once, few and many counts, or a class for expanded clones, and some rows have none.

d_gene: TRBD2
abundance: NA
j_gene: TRBJ2-7
v_gene: TRBV4-1
CDR3nt: TGCGCCAGCAGCCAAGATTCAGGGACTAGCGGGGGCCCAGGGGAGCAGTACTTC
CDR3aa: CASSQDSGTSGGPGEQYF

d_gene: TRBD1
abundance: NA
j_gene: TRBJ1-4
v_gene: TRBV4-1
CDR3nt: TGCGCCAGCAGCCCCCAGGGGGCTAATGAAAAACTGTTTTTT
CDR3aa: CASSPQGANEKLFF

d_gene: NA
abundance: NA
j_gene: TRBJ2-5
v_gene: TRBV7-3
CDR3nt: TGTGCCAGCAGCTTATTCTCAAGAGGGGAGACCCAGTACTTC
CDR3aa: CASSLFSRGETQYF

d_gene: NA
abundance: NA
j_gene: TRBJ1-2
v_gene: TRBV14
CDR3nt: TGTGCCAGCAGCCAAGCAGGGGCTGCAGGGATCGCCTATGGCTACACCTTC
CDR3aa: CASSQAGAAGIAYGYTF

d_gene: TRBD2
abundance: NA
j_gene: TRBJ2-3
v_gene: TRBV7-3
CDR3nt: TGTGCCAGCAGCTTAGGACTAGCGGGAGCTTTAGATACGCAGTATTTT
CDR3aa: CASSLGLAGALDTQYF

d_gene: NA
abundance: NA
j_gene: TRBJ1-1
v_gene: TRBV6-5
CDR3nt: TGTGCCAGCAGTTATTCACCGACAGACAGGGAAGCTTTCTTT
CDR3aa: CASSYSPTDREAFF

d_gene: NA
abundance: NA
j_gene: TRBJ1-1
v_gene: TRBV28
CDR3nt: TGTGCCAGCAGTTTCTGGTTTAGAGGAGAGAACACTGAAGCTTTCTTT
CDR3aa: CASSFWFRGENTEAFF

d_gene: NA
abundance: NA
j_gene: TRBJ2-3
v_gene: TRBV27
CDR3nt: TGTGCCAGCAGTTCGTACCAGGGTCCAGATACGCAGTATTTT
CDR3aa: CASSSYQGPDTQYF

d_gene: NA
abundance: NA
j_gene: TRBJ2-3
v_gene: TRBV5-4
CDR3nt: TGTGCCAGCAGCTTGGCGGGACGGGGGAGCACAGATACGCAGTATTTT
CDR3aa: CASSLAGRGSTDTQYF

d_gene: TRBD1
abundance: NA
j_gene: TRBJ2-7
v_gene: TRBV10-3
CDR3nt: TGTGCCATCAGACGACAGGGGGCCTCCTACGAGCAGTACTTC
CDR3aa: CAIRRQGASYEQYF

d_gene: TRBD1
abundance: NA
j_gene: TRBJ1-5
v_gene: TRBV10-3
CDR3nt: TGTGCCATCAGTGACGGCAGGGGGCGGGAGCCCCAGCATTTT
CDR3aa: CAISDGRGREPQHF

d_gene: NA
abundance: NA
j_gene: TRBJ2-7
v_gene: TRBV12-3/TRBV12-4
CDR3nt: TGTGCCAGCAGTTTTGGGGGAGGCTACGAGCAGTACTTC
CDR3aa: CASSFGGGYEQYF

d_gene: NA
abundance: few
j_gene: TRBJ1-3
v_gene: TRBV30
CDR3nt: TGTGCCACCTCGGGGGGCGTTTATGCAGGAAACACCATATATTTT
CDR3aa: CATSGGVYAGNTIYF

d_gene: NA
abundance: few
j_gene: TRBJ1-1
v_gene: TRBV28
CDR3nt: TGTGCCAGCAGTTTTCACAGACTGAACACTGAAGCTTTCTTT
CDR3aa: CASSFHRLNTEAFF

d_gene: NA
abundance: once
j_gene: TRBJ2-5
v_gene: TRBV5-1
CDR3nt: TGCGCCAGCAGCAAAGCGGAACCCCCAGAGACCCAGTACTTC
CDR3aa: CASSKAEPPETQYF

d_gene: TRBD1
abundance: NA
j_gene: TRBJ1-4
v_gene: TRBV4-3
CDR3nt: TGCGCCAGCAGCCAAGATACAGGGGCCGAGGAAAAACTGTTTTTT
CDR3aa: CASSQDTGAEEKLFF

d_gene: TRBD2
abundance: few
j_gene: TRBJ2-7
v_gene: TRBV27
CDR3nt: TGTGCCAGCAGTCCCTTAGCGGGAGATTCCTACGAGCAGTACTTC
CDR3aa: CASSPLAGDSYEQYF

d_gene: NA
abundance: NA
j_gene: TRBJ2-7
v_gene: TRBV4-1
CDR3nt: TGCGCCAGCAGCCAACTAGGAGAATCCTACGAGCAGTACTTC
CDR3aa: CASSQLGESYEQYF

d_gene: NA
abundance: few
j_gene: TRBJ1-5
v_gene: TRBV19
CDR3nt: TGTGCCAGTAGTACAGGACAGAATAATCAGCCCCAGCATTTT
CDR3aa: CASSTGQNNQPQHF

d_gene: NA
abundance: NA
j_gene: TRBJ1-2
v_gene: TRBV5-1
CDR3nt: TGCGCCAGCAGCTTGGACAGTCAGAACTATGGCTACACCTTC
CDR3aa: CASSLDSQNYGYTF

d_gene: TRBD2
abundance: once
j_gene: TRBJ2-7
v_gene: TRBV9
CDR3nt: TGTGCCAGCAGCGTAGACATTGGGTCTAGCGGAACACGATCCTACGAGCAGTACTTC
CDR3aa: CASSVDIGSSGTRSYEQYF

d_gene: NA
abundance: NA
j_gene: TRBJ1-6
v_gene: TRBV27
CDR3nt: TGTGCCAGCAGTTTATCGAGGCAGGGGCGCGGGAATTCACCCCTCCACTTT
CDR3aa: CASSLSRQGRGNSPLHF